This paragraph reports one TCR beta chain. The data originate from a study of blood T cell repertoires in COVID-19. On the study more broadly: The origin of the acute and convalescent COVID-19 samples was the United States, Italy and Spain. PBMCs, B-cell-depleted T cells, or T cells were the source of the cDNA or gDNA that made up the material.

This CDR3 is built from 14 residues. Trimming cost V 6 bases and J 5 bases; bases outside gene matches: 8. CDR1 and CDR2 from the germline V gene are SNHLY and FYNNEI. Authors' analysis steps: Amplification of reference gene primers was used by the study to estimate nucleated cell counts. The protocol was immunoSEQ multiplex PCR, while the TCRdb copy is restricted to in-frame clones and leaves out a portion. V and J calls and clone size come straight from that table; D and trimming were deduced from the DNA. The table has around 70,000 clones, less than 90% seen once. Enrolled during active infection, Seattle patients were then followed longitudinally.

The TCR was taken from a man aged 50-59 years with COVID-19, enrolled during active disease. The sample consisted of peripheral blood. The rearrangement uses TRBV2 and TRBJ1-1; 8 bases are shared with TRBD1. CDR3 nucleotides: TGTGCCAGCAGGGAGACAGGGGTAGGGACTGAAGCTTTCTTT. Amino acid sequence: CASRETGVGTEAFF.